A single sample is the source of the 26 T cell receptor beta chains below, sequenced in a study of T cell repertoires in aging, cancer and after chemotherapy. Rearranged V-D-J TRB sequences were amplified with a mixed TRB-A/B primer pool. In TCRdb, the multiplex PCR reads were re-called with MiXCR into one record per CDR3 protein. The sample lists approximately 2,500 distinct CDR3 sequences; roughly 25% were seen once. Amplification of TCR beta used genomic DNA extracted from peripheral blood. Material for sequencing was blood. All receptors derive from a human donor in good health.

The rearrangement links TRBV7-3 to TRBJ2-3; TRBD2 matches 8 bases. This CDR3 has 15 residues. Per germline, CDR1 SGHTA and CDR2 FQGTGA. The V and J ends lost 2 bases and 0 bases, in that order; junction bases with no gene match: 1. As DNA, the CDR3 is TGTGCCAGCAGCTTAGCTAGCGGGAGCACAGATACGCAGTATTTT. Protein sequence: CASSLASGSTDTQYF.

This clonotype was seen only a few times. The CDR3 DNA reads as TGCGCCAGCAGCTTGCAGTCGGAAGAGACCCAGTACTTC. It codes for CASSLQSEETQYF. V gene TRBV5-1 combines with J gene TRBJ2-5; D remains ambiguous. This CDR3 spans 13 amino acids. The V gene lost 1 base and the J gene lost 3 bases, with 7 bases spanning the gap. The germline V gene has CDR1 SGHRS and CDR2 YFSETQ.

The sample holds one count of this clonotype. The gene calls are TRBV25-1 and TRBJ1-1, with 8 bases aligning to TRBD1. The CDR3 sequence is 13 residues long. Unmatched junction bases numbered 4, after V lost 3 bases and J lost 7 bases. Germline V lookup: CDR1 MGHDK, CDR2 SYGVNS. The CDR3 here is CASSEVGQGEAFF. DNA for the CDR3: TGTGCCAGCAGTGAGGTTGGACAGGGTGAAGCTTTCTTT.

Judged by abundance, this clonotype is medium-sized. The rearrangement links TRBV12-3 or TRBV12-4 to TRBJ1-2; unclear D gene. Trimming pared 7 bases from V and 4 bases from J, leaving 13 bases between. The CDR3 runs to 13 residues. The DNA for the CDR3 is TGTGCCAGCACCTCCCTTCCTGCCTATGGCTACACCTTC. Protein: CASTSLPAYGYTF.

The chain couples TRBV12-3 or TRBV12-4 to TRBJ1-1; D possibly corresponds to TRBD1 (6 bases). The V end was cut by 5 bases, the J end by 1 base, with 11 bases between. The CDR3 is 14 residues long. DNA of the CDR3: TGTGCCAGCAGTAGCGGGACACCGAACACTGAAGCTTTCTTT. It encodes CASSSGTPNTEAFF.

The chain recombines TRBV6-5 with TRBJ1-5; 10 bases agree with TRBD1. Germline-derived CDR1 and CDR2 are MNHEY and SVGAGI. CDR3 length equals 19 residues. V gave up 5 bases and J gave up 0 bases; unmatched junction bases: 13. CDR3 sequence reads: CASSGARQGAWVSNQPQHF. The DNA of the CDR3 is TGTGCCAGCAGTGGCGCAAGACAGGGGGCTTGGGTTAGCAATCAGCCCCAGCATTTT.

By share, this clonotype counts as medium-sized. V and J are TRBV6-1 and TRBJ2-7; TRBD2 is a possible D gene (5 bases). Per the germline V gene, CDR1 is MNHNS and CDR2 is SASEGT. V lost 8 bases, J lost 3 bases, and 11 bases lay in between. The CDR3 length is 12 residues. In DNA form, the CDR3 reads TGTGCCAGCTCGACTACCCTCTACGAGCAGTACTTC. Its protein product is CASSTTLYEQYF.

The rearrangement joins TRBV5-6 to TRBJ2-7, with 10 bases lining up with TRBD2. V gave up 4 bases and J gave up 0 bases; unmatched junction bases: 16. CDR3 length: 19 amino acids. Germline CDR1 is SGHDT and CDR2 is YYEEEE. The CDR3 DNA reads TGTGCCAGCAGCCTGCAGCAGGTAGCGGGGGGACCAAGCTCCTACGAGCAGTACTTC. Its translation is CASSLQQVAGGPSSYEQYF.

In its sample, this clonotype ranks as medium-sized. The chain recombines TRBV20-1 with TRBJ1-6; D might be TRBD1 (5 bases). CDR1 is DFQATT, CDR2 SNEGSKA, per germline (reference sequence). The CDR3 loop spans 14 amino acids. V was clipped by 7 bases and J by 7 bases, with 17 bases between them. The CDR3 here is CSVRGKVGNSPLHF. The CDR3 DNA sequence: TGCAGTGTACGGGGGAAGGTTGGGAATTCACCCCTCCACTTT.

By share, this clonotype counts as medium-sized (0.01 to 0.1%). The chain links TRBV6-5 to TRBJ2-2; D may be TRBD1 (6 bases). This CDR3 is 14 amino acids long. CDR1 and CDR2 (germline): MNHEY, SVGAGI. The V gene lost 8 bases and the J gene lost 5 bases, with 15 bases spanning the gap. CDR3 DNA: TGTGCCAGCGCTAGGACAGCCCCTACCGGGGAGCTGTTTTTT. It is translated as CASARTAPTGELFF.

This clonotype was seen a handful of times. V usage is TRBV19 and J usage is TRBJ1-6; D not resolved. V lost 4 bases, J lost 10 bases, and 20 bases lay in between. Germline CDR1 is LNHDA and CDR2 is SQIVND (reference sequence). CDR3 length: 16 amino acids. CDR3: CASSTTWSPLGSPLHF. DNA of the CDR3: TGTGCCAGTAGTACCACCTGGTCCCCATTGGGGTCACCCCTCCACTTT.

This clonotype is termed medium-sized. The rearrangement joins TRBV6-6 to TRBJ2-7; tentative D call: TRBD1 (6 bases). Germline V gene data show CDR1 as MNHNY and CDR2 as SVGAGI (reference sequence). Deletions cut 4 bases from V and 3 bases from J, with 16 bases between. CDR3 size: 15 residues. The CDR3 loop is CASSSPGQSFYEQYF. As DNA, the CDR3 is TGTGCCAGCAGTTCCCCTGGACAGTCGTTCTACGAGCAGTACTTC.

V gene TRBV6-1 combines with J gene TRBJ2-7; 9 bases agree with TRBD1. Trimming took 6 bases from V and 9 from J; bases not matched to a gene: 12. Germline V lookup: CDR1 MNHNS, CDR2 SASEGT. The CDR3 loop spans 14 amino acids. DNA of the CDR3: TGTGCCAGCAGCGTAGGACAGGGGAACAAGGTGCAGTACTTC. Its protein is CASSVGQGNKVQYF.

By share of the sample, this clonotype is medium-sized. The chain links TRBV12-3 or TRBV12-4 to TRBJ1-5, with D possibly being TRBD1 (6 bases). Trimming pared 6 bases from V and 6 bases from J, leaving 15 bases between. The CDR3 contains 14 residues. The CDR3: CASRPQGDGQPQHF. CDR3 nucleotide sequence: TGTGCCAGCAGACCACAGGGTGATGGTCAGCCCCAGCATTTT.

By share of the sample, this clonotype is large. CDR3 amino acids: CAWSPDRVQPQHF. Written as DNA, the CDR3 is TGTGCCTGGAGTCCTGACAGGGTTCAGCCCCAGCATTTT. This chain connects TRBV30 to TRBJ1-5; TRBD1 matches 7 bases. The CDR3 is 13 residues long. V shed 2 bases and J 6 bases; nucleotides not matched to a gene: 4. Germline V gene sequence: CDR1 GTSNPN, CDR2 SVGIG (reference sequence).

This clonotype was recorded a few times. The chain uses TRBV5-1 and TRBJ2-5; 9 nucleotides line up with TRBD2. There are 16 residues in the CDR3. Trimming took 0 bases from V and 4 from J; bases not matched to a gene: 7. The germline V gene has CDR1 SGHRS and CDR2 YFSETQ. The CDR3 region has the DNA TGCGCCAGCAGCTTGGCGGCGGGGGGGCCCCCAGAGACCCAGTACTTC. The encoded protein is CASSLAAGGPPETQYF.

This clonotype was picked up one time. CDR3 bases: TGCGCCAGCAGCCAAGACCGGGACAGGGGCTACGAGCAGTACTTC. As protein: CASSQDRDRGYEQYF. The rearrangement uses TRBV4-3 and TRBJ2-7, with 10 bases identical to TRBD1. Per germline, CDR1 LGHNA and CDR2 YSLEER. This CDR3 region has 15 residues. V lost 0 bases, J lost 3 bases, and 2 bases stayed unmatched.

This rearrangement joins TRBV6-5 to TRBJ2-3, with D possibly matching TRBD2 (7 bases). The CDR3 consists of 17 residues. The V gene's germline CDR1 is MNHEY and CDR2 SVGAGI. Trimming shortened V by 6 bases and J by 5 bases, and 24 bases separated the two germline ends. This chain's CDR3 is CASSSLLAGGPGDTQYF. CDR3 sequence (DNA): TGTGCCAGCAGCAGTCTCCTAGCCGGGGGGCCCGGAGATACGCAGTATTTT.

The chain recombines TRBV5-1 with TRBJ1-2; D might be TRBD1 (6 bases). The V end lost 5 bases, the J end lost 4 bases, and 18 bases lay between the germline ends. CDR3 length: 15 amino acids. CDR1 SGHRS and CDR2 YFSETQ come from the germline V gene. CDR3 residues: CASSPQIRGGYGYTF. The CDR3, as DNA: TGCGCCAGCAGTCCACAAATCAGGGGAGGCTATGGCTACACCTTC.

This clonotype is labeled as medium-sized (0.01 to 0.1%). The chain's CDR3 is CASTATGEVEHQPQHF. In DNA form, the CDR3 reads TGTGCCAGTACCGCGACAGGGGAAGTTGAACATCAGCCCCAGCATTTT. The chain recombines TRBV19 with TRBJ1-5; 8 bases align to TRBD1. This CDR3 comprises 16 residues. Trimming took 7 bases from V and 5 from J; bases not matched to a gene: 13. CDR1 is LNHDA, CDR2 SQIVND, per germline (reference sequence).

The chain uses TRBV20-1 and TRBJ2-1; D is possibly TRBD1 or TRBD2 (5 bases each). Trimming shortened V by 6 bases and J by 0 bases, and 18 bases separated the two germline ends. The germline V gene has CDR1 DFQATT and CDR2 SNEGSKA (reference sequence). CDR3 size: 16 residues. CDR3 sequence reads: CSAESRVASSYNEQFF. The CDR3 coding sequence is TGCAGTGCCGAATCCAGGGTAGCGAGCTCCTACAATGAGCAGTTCTTC.

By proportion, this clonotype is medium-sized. The CDR3 loop is CASSSRASEKLFF. Here the CDR3 DNA reads TGTGCCAGTAGTTCCAGGGCATCGGAAAAACTGTTTTTT. The genes are TRBV19 and TRBJ1-4, with D possibly being TRBD1 (5 bases). This CDR3 region has 13 residues. The germline gives CDR1 LNHDA, CDR2 SQIVND (reference sequence). V lost 5 bases and J lost 8, with 12 bases in between.

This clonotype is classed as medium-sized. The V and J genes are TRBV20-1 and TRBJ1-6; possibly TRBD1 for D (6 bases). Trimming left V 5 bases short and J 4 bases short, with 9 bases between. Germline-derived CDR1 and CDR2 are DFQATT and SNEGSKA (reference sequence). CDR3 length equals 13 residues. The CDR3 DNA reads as TGCAGTGCTGTTACAGGGTATAATTCACCCCTCCACTTT. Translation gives CSAVTGYNSPLHF.

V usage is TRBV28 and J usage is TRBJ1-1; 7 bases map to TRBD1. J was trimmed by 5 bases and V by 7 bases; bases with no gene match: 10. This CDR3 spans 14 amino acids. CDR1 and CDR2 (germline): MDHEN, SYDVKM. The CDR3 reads CASNSRQGGTEAFF. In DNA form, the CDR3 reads TGTGCCAGCAACTCCCGCCAGGGGGGAACTGAAGCTTTCTTT.

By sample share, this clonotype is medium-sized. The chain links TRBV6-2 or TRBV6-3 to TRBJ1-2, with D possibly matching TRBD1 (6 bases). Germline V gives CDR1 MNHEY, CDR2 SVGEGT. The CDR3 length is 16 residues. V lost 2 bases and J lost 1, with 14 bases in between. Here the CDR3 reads CASSYTGTRDNYGYTF. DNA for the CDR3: TGTGCCAGCAGTTACACCGGGACACGAGATAACTATGGCTACACCTTC.

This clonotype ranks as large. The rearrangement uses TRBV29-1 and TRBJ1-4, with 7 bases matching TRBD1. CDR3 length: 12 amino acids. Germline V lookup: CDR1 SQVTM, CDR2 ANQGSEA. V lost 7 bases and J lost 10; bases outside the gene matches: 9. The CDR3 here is CSAGQAHGKLFF. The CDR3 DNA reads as TGCAGCGCTGGACAGGCCCATGGAAAACTGTTTTTT. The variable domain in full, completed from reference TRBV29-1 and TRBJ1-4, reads SAVISQKPSRDICQRGTSLTIQCQVDSQVTMMFWYRQQPGQSLTLIATANQGSEATYESGFVIDKFPISRPNLTFSTLTVSNMSPEDSSIYLCSAGQAHGKLFFGSGTQLSVL.